Given below is one T cell receptor (beta chain) in context. Its antigen remains unknown. An immunoSEQ assay, version v3.0, was performed at survey level. Generated by immunoSEQ multiplex PCR, the TCRdb table keeps only in-frame clones and is missing some. The sample carries about 18,000 clones, under 85% recorded once. The data were obtained in a study of long-term antiretroviral therapy in people with HIV. The germline V and J ends were trimmed by 6 bases and 6 bases, with 17 bases remaining between them. The germline V gene encodes CDR1 SGHTA and CDR2 FQGNSA. The CDR3 sequence is 14 residues long. Without exception, participants with HIV were treated in the United States. Cryopreserved PBMC samples of roughly 0.85-11 million cells were used for DNA extraction. Study-wide results and limits: Clones that had undergone expansion before ART dominated the repertoire at all time points. Whereas controls had wider CDR3 length ranges, HIV repertoires had narrower ones.

The source of this sequence is a woman aged 50 to 65 with HIV. The chain carries TRBV7-2 and TRBJ1-1; perhaps TRBD1 as D (5 bases). Source: unsorted PBMCs, taken 0.3 years after starting antiretroviral therapy. The CDR3 DNA sequence: TGTGCCAGCAGTTCCGTTCGCGGGGGGGCTGAAGCTTTCTTT. Translating gives CASSSVRGGAEAFF.